The 2 T cell receptor beta chains listed next were all sequenced from one sample in a study of shared clonotypes between healthy human individuals. The data were produced by immunoSEQ multiplex PCR, yet TCRdb's version contains in-frame clones alone and is incomplete. The repertoire holds more than 900,000 clones, with 75% to 85% as singletons. Sequencing was carried out using memory CD4+ T cells from PBMCs. The subset was: CD45RA-negative fraction. Receptors originate from a man between 18 and 29 years old in good health. Some clones in this sample may be carry-over from other donors' samples.

This clone was counted a single time. Other DNA sequences of this sample code for an identical CDR3. V and J are TRBV5-1 and TRBJ2-5, with 13 positions matching TRBD2. The CDR3 covers 15 residues. Germline V gene lookup returns CDR1 SGHRS and CDR2 YFSETQ. After removal of 3 bases from V and 4 bases from J, the junction contained 3 bases not matched to a gene. The CDR3 DNA reads TGCGCCAGCAGCTCGGGACTAGCGGGAAGAGAGACCCAGTACTTC. It yields the protein CASSSGLAGRETQYF.

The chain employs TRBV19 and TRBJ1-2; TRBD1 might be the D (6 bases). This CDR3 region has 13 residues. Germline CDR1 and CDR2: LNHDA and SQIVND (reference sequence). The V end lost 9 bases, the J end lost 3 bases, and 14 bases lay between the germline ends. CDR3 in DNA: TGTGCCAGCGAGGGGGTTGGGCACTATGGCTACACCTTC. Translation gives CASEGVGHYGYTF.